A selection of T cell receptor beta chains follows, all from one sample in a study of blood T cells in healthy people across ages. TCRdb reanalysed the 5' RACE reads using MiXCR and keeps one entry per CDR3 protein. This table holds some 1.7 million distinct CDR3 sequences, under 30% found once. The sequencing input was blood. The receptors were gathered from a woman under 40 in good health. CDR3s include the opening cysteine and the closing phenylalanine or tryptophan. D genes are given only for firm matches. Size is stated for part of the rows, as once, few or many counts, or as a class when the clone is expanded.

D gene,clone size,V gene,J gene,CDR3 protein,CDR3 DNA
TRBD2,once,TRBV20-1,TRBJ2-5,CSAGRFGGRETQYF,TGTAGTGCTGGCCGATTTGGCGGGAGAGAGACCCAGTACTTC
TRBD1,.,TRBV5-1,TRBJ1-1,CASSSRTGIAEAFF,TGCGCCAGCAGCTCCCGGACAGGGATAGCTGAAGCTTTCTTT
TRBD1,.,TRBV19,TRBJ1-1,CASSMAGQTMNTEAFF,TGTGCCAGTAGTATGGCGGGACAGACGATGAACACTGAAGCTTTCTTT
.,few,TRBV4-3,TRBJ2-7,CASSPEFEGYYEQYF,TGCGCCAGCAGCCCGGAGTTTGAGGGATACTACGAGCAGTACTTC
TRBD1,many,TRBV10-2,TRBJ1-1,CASTPLRTGGEAFF,TGCGCCAGCACCCCCCTCCGGACAGGGGGGGAAGCTTTCTTT
.,.,TRBV7-9,TRBJ2-5,CASSYEIAPGFGETQYF,TGTGCCAGCAGCTACGAAATAGCCCCGGGTTTTGGGGAGACCCAGTACTTC
.,.,TRBV29-1,TRBJ1-1,CSVSGTNTEAFF,TGCAGCGTATCTGGGACAAACACTGAAGCTTTCTTT
.,.,TRBV7-2,TRBJ1-3,CASSLERLRLSSGNTIYF,TGTGCCAGCAGCTTAGAGCGATTACGGTTAAGCTCTGGAAACACCATATATTTT
.,.,TRBV4-1,TRBJ2-3,CASSQVEGGGVADTQYF,TGCGCCAGCAGCCAAGTGGAAGGGGGGGGGGTTGCAGATACGCAGTATTTT
.,.,TRBV13,TRBJ1-1,CASSARAREAFF,TGTGCCAGCAGCGCCCGGGCCAGGGAAGCTTTCTTT
.,.,TRBV24-1,TRBJ2-1,CATSVGWTWDEQFF,TGTGCCACCAGTGTCGGATGGACATGGGATGAGCAGTTCTTC
TRBD1,.,TRBV7-2,TRBJ2-7,CASSLPPEGASYEQYF,TGTGCCAGCAGCCTGCCGCCCGAGGGGGCCTCCTACGAGCAGTACTTC
TRBD1,once,TRBV7-2,TRBJ1-5,CASSPQGTGSNQPQHF,TGTGCCAGCAGTCCACAGGGGACTGGCAGCAATCAGCCCCAGCATTTT
TRBD2,many,TRBV7-3,TRBJ2-1,CASSPTSGGALYNEQFF,TGTGCCAGCAGCCCGACTAGCGGGGGGGCCCTTTACAATGAGCAGTTCTTC
.,few,TRBV18,TRBJ2-1,CASSPPSSNEQFF,TGTGCCAGCTCACCACCGTCAAGCAATGAGCAGTTCTTC
TRBD2,many,TRBV29-1,TRBJ2-5,CSVERAGGPVETQYF,TGCAGCGTTGAAAGGGCGGGAGGGCCGGTGGAGACCCAGTACTTC
.,few,TRBV7-6,TRBJ2-1,CASSLVQNNNEQFF,TGTGCCAGCAGCTTAGTTCAGAACAACAATGAGCAGTTCTTC
TRBD2,.,TRBV7-9,TRBJ2-1,CASSPPGLRDNEQFF,TGTGCCAGCAGCCCACCGGGACTAAGGGACAATGAGCAGTTCTTC
TRBD2,.,TRBV2,TRBJ2-1,CASSLPLTPRSGGAGNEQFF,TGTGCCAGCAGTCTCCCGTTGACCCCCAGGTCGGGGGGGGCGGGGAATGAGCAGTTCTTC
.,.,TRBV6-1,TRBJ2-2,CASSEFGQVDGELFF,TGTGCCAGCAGTGAATTTGGGCAGGTCGACGGGGAGCTGTTTTTT
TRBD1,.,TRBV18,TRBJ1-4,CASSSRQGEKLFF,TGTGCCAGCTCGTCCCGACAGGGTGAAAAACTGTTTTTT
.,.,TRBV15,TRBJ1-2,CATSRDLQGPIQGGYTF,TGTGCCACCAGCAGAGATCTCCAGGGCCCTATTCAGGGTGGCTACACCTTC
TRBD1,many,TRBV7-9,TRBJ2-7,CASSPPGQGAYEQYF,TGTGCCAGCAGCCCTCCCGGACAGGGAGCCTACGAGCAGTACTTC
.,few,TRBV5-1,TRBJ2-7,CASSHGASGGPKDEQYF,TGCGCCAGCAGCCATGGCGCCTCCGGGGGCCCAAAGGACGAGCAGTACTTC
.,.,TRBV15,TRBJ2-1,CATSIYLGALDEQFF,TGTGCCACCAGCATTTACTTGGGGGCACTGGACGAGCAGTTCTTC
.,.,TRBV5-1,TRBJ1-1,CASSLEGTMNTEAFF,TGCGCCAGCAGCTTGGAGGGGACAATGAACACTGAAGCTTTCTTT